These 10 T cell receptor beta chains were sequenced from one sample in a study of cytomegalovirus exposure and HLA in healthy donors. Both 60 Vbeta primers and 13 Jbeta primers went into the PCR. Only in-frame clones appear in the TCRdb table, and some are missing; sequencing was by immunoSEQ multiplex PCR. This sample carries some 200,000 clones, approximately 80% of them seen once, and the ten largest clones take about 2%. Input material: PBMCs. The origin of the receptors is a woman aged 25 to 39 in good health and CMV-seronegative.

CDR3 in DNA: TGTGCCAGCAGTCCGACAGGAATCATCACTGAAGCTTTCTTT. Residues: CASSPTGIITEAFF. The chain has TRBV28 and TRBJ1-1; perhaps TRBD1 as D (6 bases). V lost 5 bases and J lost 4, with 14 bases in between. The CDR3 extends over 14 amino acids. Looked up from germline, CDR1 is MDHEN and CDR2 is SYDVKM.

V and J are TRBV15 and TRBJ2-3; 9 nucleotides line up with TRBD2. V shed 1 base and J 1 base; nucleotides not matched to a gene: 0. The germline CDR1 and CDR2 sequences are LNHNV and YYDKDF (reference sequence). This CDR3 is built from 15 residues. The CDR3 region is CATSRGLAGTDTQYF. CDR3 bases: TGTGCCACCAGCAGAGGACTAGCGGGCACAGATACGCAGTATTTT.

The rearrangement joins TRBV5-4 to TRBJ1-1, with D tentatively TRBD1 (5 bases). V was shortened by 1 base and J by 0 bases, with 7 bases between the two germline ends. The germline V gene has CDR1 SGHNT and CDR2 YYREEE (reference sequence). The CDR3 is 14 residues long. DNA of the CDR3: TGTGCCAGCAGCTTGCAGGGTATGAACACTGAAGCTTTCTTT. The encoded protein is CASSLQGMNTEAFF.

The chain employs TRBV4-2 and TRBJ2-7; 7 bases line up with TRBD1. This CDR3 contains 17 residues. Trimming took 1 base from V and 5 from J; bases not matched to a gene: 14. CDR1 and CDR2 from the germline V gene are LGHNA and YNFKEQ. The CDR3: CASSQVVRLTGVHEQYF. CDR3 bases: TGTGCCAGCAGCCAAGTCGTCCGGTTAACAGGGGTTCACGAGCAGTACTTC.

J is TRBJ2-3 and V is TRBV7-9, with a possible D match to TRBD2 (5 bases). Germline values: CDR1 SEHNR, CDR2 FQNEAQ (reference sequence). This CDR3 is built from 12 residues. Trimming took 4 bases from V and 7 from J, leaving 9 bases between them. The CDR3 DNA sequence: TGTGCCAGCAGCTCCGGGGAGAATACGCAGTATTTT. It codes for CASSSGENTQYF.

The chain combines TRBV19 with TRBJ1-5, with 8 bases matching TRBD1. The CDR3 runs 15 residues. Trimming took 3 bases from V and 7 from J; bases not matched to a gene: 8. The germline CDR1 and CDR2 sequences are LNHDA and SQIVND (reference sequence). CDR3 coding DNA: TGTGCCAGTAGTATTGGGGCAGGGGGCAGGCAGCCCCAGCATTTT. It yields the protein CASSIGAGGRQPQHF.

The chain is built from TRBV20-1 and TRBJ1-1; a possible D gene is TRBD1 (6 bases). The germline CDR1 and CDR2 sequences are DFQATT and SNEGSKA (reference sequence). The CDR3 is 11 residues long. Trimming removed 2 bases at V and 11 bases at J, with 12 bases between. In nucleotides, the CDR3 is TGCAGTGCTAGAACAGGGCAAGGGGCTTTCTTT. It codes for CSARTGQGAFF.

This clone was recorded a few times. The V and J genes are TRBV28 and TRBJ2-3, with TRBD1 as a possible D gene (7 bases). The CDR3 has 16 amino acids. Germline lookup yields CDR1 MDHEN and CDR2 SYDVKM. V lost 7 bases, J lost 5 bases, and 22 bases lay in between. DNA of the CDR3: TGTGCCAGCATCGCCCCCCAGGGGGGAGGCGGAGATACGCAGTATTTT. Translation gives CASIAPQGGGGDTQYF.

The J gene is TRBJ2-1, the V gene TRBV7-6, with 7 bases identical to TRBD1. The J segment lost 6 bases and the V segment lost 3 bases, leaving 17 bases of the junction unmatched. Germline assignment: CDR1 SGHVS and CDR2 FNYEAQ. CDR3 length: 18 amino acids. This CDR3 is CASSFRQGSGSPLNEQFF. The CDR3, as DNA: TGTGCCAGCAGCTTTCGACAGGGTAGTGGATCGCCACTCAATGAGCAGTTCTTC.

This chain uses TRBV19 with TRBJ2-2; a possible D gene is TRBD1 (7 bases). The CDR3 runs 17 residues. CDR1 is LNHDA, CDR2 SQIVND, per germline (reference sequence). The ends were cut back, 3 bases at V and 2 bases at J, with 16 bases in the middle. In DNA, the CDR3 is TGTGCCAGTAGTATGGTTGGAGGGGGCCGTAACACCGGGGAGCTGTTTTTT. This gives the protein CASSMVGGGRNTGELFF.